The 32 T cell receptor beta chains reported below all come from one sample, sequenced in a study of tumor and adjacent non-tumor tissue in lung cancer. RNA was extracted from bulk tissue without any cell sorting. TCRbeta libraries were built with three rounds of nested PCR, modified from ARM-PCR. One entry per CDR3 protein, called by TCRdb with MiXCR from the multiplex PCR reads. The sample has approximately 100,000 distinct CDR3 sequences, more than 70% seen once. The sequencing sample was made of lung tumor tissue. These receptors all come from a woman aged 55-70 years with non-small cell lung cancer.

Points on this clonotype: Given the absence of the conserved phenylalanine or tryptophan at the CDR3 end, a read error is likely. The CDR3 loop reads CASTLPDSGIAKNIQYI. CDR3 nucleotides: TGTGCCAGCACTTTACCCGACTCTGGAATAGCCAAAAACATTCAGTACATA. The V call is TRBV28, the J call TRBJ2-4; no clear D. The CDR3 covers 17 residues. Germline CDR1 MDHEN, CDR2 SYDVKM.

About this clonotype itself: One end of the junction fails to match germline, which may point to a read error. This chain links TRBV10-3 with TRBJ2-2; D unresolved. This CDR3 spans 14 amino acids. From germline, CDR1 is ENHRY and CDR2 SYGVKD. The CDR3 bases are TGTACCATTAGTGGCTCTCTTGGGGCCGGGGAGCTGTTTTTT. This sequence encodes CTISGSLGAGELFF.

In regard to this clonotype: The junction does not match germline at one end; this may be a read error. V usage is TRBV4-3 and J usage is TRBJ2-6, with unresolved D. The V gene's germline CDR1 is LGHNA and CDR2 YSLEER. The CDR3 sequence is 16 residues long. CDR3 sequence reads: CASSQEVASVANDLTF. For the CDR3, the DNA is TGCGCCAGCAGCCAAGAGGTGGCATCCGTGGCCAACGACCTGACTTTC.

V gene TRBV29-1 combines with J gene TRBJ1-1; D unresolved. The germline gives CDR1 SQVTM, CDR2 ANQGSEA. There are 12 residues in the CDR3. CDR3 coding DNA: TGCAGTGTTCGGACGGCTATGACTGAAGCTTTCTTT. Translating it yields CSVRTAMTEAFF. The complete variable domain, with remaining parts taken from reference TRBV29-1 and TRBJ1-1, reads SAVISQKPSRDICQRGTSLTIQCQVDSQVTMMFWYRQQPGQSLTLIATANQGSEATYESGFVIDKFPISRPNLTFSTLTVSNMSPEDSSIYLCSVRTAMTEAFFGQGTRLTVV.

This clonotype was counted ten times or more. The V call is TRBV6-6, the J call TRBJ2-6; 9 bases match TRBD1. V was pared by 11 bases and J by 3 bases, with 11 bases of the junction left unmatched. Germline V gives CDR1 MNHNY, CDR2 SVGAGI (reference sequence). The CDR3 consists of 16 residues. The CDR3 protein is CASQDRGVIGANVLTF. The CDR3 coding sequence is TGTGCCTCACAAGACAGGGGGGTTATTGGGGCCAACGTCCTGACTTTC.

In the case of this clonotype: Since no conserved phenylalanine or tryptophan closes the CDR3, a read error is the likely cause. The V gene is TRBV6-6, the J gene TRBJ1-1; TRBD1 might be the D (5 bases). This CDR3 region has 13 residues. Trimming stripped 5 bases from V and 11 bases from J, with 18 bases between. The germline V gene has CDR1 MNHNY and CDR2 SVGAGI (reference sequence). CDR3 in DNA: TGTGCCAGCAGTCTTCCCCCCAGGGCGGGGGCTTTCTAT. This encodes CASSLPPRAGAFY.

Details on this clonotype: A much bigger clone sits one base away, suggesting this may be a read error. V gene TRBV6-1 combines with J gene TRBJ2-1; 7 nucleotides line up with TRBD2. Germline V lookup: CDR1 MNHNS, CDR2 SASEGT. V lost 2 bases and J lost 9; bases outside the gene matches: 7. The CDR3 runs to 14 residues. The CDR3 nucleotides read TGTGCCAGCAGTGAAATGGGAGGGGTCGGTGAGCAGTTCTTC. Protein product: CASSEMGGVGEQFF.

Note on this clonotype: A read error may explain this, as a much larger clone is one base away. The rearrangement uses TRBV6-5 and TRBJ1-4; D ambiguous. Looked up from germline, CDR1 is MNHEY and CDR2 is SVGAGI. The CDR3 contains 13 residues. This chain's CDR3 is CASRSSGNDKLFF. The CDR3 nucleotides are TGTGCCAGCAGATCCAGCGGAAATGATAAACTGTTTTTT.

With regard to this clonotype: A much larger clonotype is one base distant, so this may be a read error. This chain connects TRBV20-1 to TRBJ2-2; D unclear. This CDR3 contains 14 residues. Germline CDR1 DFQATT, CDR2 SNEGSKA (reference sequence). Trimming pared 3 bases from V and 2 bases from J, leaving 10 bases between. This CDR3 is CSASKPLNTGELFF. In DNA form, the CDR3 reads TGCAGTGCTAGTAAGCCACTCAACACCGGGGAGCTGTTTTTT.

As regards this clonotype: The germline gene is not matched at one end of the junction; a read error may be the cause. The chain joins TRBV4-3 to TRBJ1-6; no reliable D call. Germline V gene lookup returns CDR1 LGHNA and CDR2 YSLEER. CDR3 length: 18 amino acids. The CDR3 reads CTSSQALMGGLEDSSLHF. CDR3 nucleotide sequence: TGCACCAGCAGCCAAGCCCTGATGGGCGGGCTCGAGGATTCATCCCTCCACTTT.

This clonotype occurred a few times. No conserved phenylalanine or tryptophan is present at the end of the CDR3, so a read error is the likely explanation. V and J are TRBV11-2 and TRBJ2-2, with D hard to call. CDR1 and CDR2 from the germline V gene are SGHAT and FQNNGV. The CDR3 spans 13 residues. The CDR3 sequence is CASSLAQTGELFL. CDR3 DNA: TGTGCCAGCAGTTTAGCTCAAACCGGGGAGCTGTTTCTT.

Concerning this clonotype itself: Mismatch with germline at one junction end may stem from a read error. The chain recombines TRBV6-5 with TRBJ1-2; 7 bases agree with TRBD1. The CDR3 length is 15 residues. The germline gives CDR1 MNHEY, CDR2 SVGAGI. The CDR3 spells CASRLTGESNYGYIF. CDR3 in DNA: TGTGCCAGCAGGCTAACAGGGGAATCGAACTATGGCTACATCTTC.

This clonotype was seen a single time. This may be a read error: a much more frequent sequence differs by one nucleotide. The rearrangement joins TRBV6-5 to TRBJ2-2, with 11 bases that match TRBD1. The V segment lost 4 bases and the J segment 5 bases; nucleotides outside the gene matches: 6. The CDR3 loop spans 16 amino acids. Per germline, CDR1 MNHEY and CDR2 SVGAGI. CDR3 coding DNA: TGTGCCAGCAGTTCCCCGGACAGGGGGCGAACCGGGGAGCTGTTTTTT. Its protein product is CASSSPDRGRTGELFF.

Of note for this clonotype: At one end the junction does not follow the germline gene, possibly because of a read error. The V gene is TRBV20-1, the J gene TRBJ2-3, with D unresolved. Germline-derived CDR1 and CDR2 are DFQATT and SNEGSKA (reference sequence). This CDR3 is built from 13 residues. The CDR3 reads CSAHGAVADRQYF. CDR3 coding DNA: TGCAGTGCCCATGGAGCAGTCGCAGATAGGCAGTATTTT.

The rearrangement links TRBV4-1 to TRBJ2-7, with 8 nucleotides matching TRBD2. The V segment lost 0 bases and the J segment 2 bases; nucleotides outside the gene matches: 12. The germline CDR1 and CDR2 sequences are MGHRA and YSYEKL. This CDR3 has 18 residues. In DNA, the CDR3 is TGCGCCAGCAGCCAAGATTCTCTCGAGCGGGGGCGCCCCTACGAGCAGTACTTC. This translates into CASSQDSLERGRPYEQYF.

At least ten counts were recorded for this clonotype. This sequence joins TRBV6-2 or TRBV6-3 and TRBJ2-2; 9 bases line up with TRBD1. Germline V CDR1 and CDR2: MNHEY, SVGEGT. Trimming at V came to 6 bases and at J to 6 bases, leaving 17 bases not matched to a gene. The CDR3 totals 18 residues. The CDR3 coding sequence is TGTGCCAGCAGCTCTCTTGGCCTGGACAGGGGAGTTGCCGGGGAGCTGTTTTTT. It encodes CASSSLGLDRGVAGELFF.

As concerns this clonotype: At one end, the junction sequence differs from germline, possibly due to a read error. The V and J genes are TRBV4-3 and TRBJ2-1, with 7 bases aligning to TRBD2. The CDR3 spans 15 residues. Germline V gene lookup returns CDR1 LGHNA and CDR2 YSLEER. CDR3 in amino acids: CASNQEGSGRNEQFF. The DNA of the CDR3 is TGCGCCAGCAACCAAGAAGGTAGCGGGCGGAATGAGCAGTTCTTC.

The rearrangement joins TRBV12-3 or TRBV12-4 to TRBJ1-2, with 8 bases that match TRBD1. Trimming removed 5 bases from V and 10 bases from J; junction bases left unmatched: 15. The CDR3 has 15 residues. CDR3 DNA sequence: TGTGCCAGCAGTCAGACAGGGGCCGCCGTAGGAGCCTACACCTTC. Its protein is CASSQTGAAVGAYTF.

Comments on this clonotype: A junction boundary mismatches the germline segment, possibly from a read error. This sequence joins TRBV6-2 or TRBV6-3 and TRBJ1-1; D is undetermined. Germline CDR1 and CDR2: MNHEY and SVGEGT. The length of the CDR3 is 16 residues. This chain's CDR3 is CASSPWIGIMNIEAFF. The CDR3, as DNA: TGTGCCAGCAGCCCCTGGATCGGGATTATGAACATTGAAGCTTTCTTT.

This clonotype was detected only once. This chain joins TRBV6-5 and TRBJ2-1; TRBD2 agrees at 7 bases. The J segment lost 3 bases and the V segment lost 8 bases, leaving 1 base of the junction unmatched. This CDR3 region has 12 residues. The V gene's germline CDR1 is MNHEY and CDR2 SVGAGI. The CDR3 DNA reads as TGTGCCAGCCGGGACTACTACAATGAGCAGTTCTTC. It yields the protein CASRDYYNEQFF.

Comment on this clonotype: At one end the junction does not follow the germline gene, possibly because of a read error. The chain employs TRBV11-3 and TRBJ2-1, with D perhaps matching TRBD2 (6 bases). The CDR3 is 17 residues long. From germline, CDR1 is SGHNT and CDR2 YENEEA. The CDR3 DNA reads as TGTGCCAGCAACTTAGAGTCGACTAACGGGAGCCACAGTGAGCAGTTCTTC. This gives the protein CASNLESTNGSHSEQFF.

To note about this clonotype: This clone may be a read error of a much larger clone one base away. The rearrangement joins TRBV5-1 to TRBJ2-1; D unclear. Trimming pared 4 bases from V and 1 base from J, leaving 12 bases between. Per germline, CDR1 SGHRS and CDR2 YFSETQ. This CDR3 spans 15 amino acids. CDR3 sequence reads: CASSPGIGSYNEQFF. CDR3 nucleotide sequence: TGCGCCAGCAGCCCTGGAATCGGGTCCTACAATGAGCAGTTCTTC.

Of note for this clonotype: With a much larger clone just one base away, this may be a read error. J is TRBJ1-2 and V is TRBV10-3; a weak D match, TRBD1 (5 bases). CDR3 length: 14 amino acids. Germline CDR1 is ENHRY and CDR2 is SYGVKD. CDR3 protein: CAINEGPWNYGYTF. The CDR3, as DNA: TGTGCCATCAATGAGGGGCCGTGGAACTATGGCTACACCTTC.

For this clonotype: One base away lies a much larger clone, so this may be a sequencing read error. The chain couples TRBV5-4 to TRBJ2-7; D uncertain. The J call may be incorrect, as the DNA end agrees better with TRBJ2-1. The CDR3 is made up of 14 amino acids. Germline CDR1 is SGHNT and CDR2 is YYREEE (reference sequence). In DNA, the CDR3 is TGTGCCAGCAGCAATAAGGAGCGCCCCTACGAGCAGTTCTTC. Amino acid sequence: CASSNKERPYEQFF.

This chain connects TRBV11-2 to TRBJ2-1, with D maybe TRBD2 (6 bases). Trimming removed 5 bases from V and 4 bases from J, with 21 bases in between. Germline lookup yields CDR1 SGHAT and CDR2 FQNNGV. The CDR3 length is 17 residues. CDR3 DNA: TGTGCCAGCAGCGGGCGAATAACGCGGGAAGCATACAATGAGCAGTTCTTC. This codes for CASSGRITREAYNEQFF.

On this clonotype: A much larger clone lies a single base off, so this may be a read error. The gene calls are TRBV20-1 and TRBJ2-3, with 11 bases lining up with TRBD2. Germline CDR1 is DFQATT and CDR2 is SNEGSKA (reference sequence). The V and J ends lost 6 bases and 2 bases, in that order; junction bases with no gene match: 10. This CDR3 spans 16 amino acids. The CDR3, as DNA: TGCAGTGCGCTCACTAGCGGGAGCGATAACACAGATACGCAGTATTTT. Translating it yields CSALTSGSDNTDTQYF.

With respect to this clonotype: This CDR3 fails to terminate in the conserved phenylalanine or tryptophan, so it likely reflects a read error. The rearrangement joins TRBV11-1 to TRBJ1-1, with D hard to call. Germline V gene sequence: CDR1 SGHAT, CDR2 FQDESV (reference sequence). The CDR3 runs to 14 residues. CDR3 coding DNA: TGTGTCAGCAGCTTTATTGGTAGAGCAGCCGGGGCTTTCATT. It is translated as CVSSFIGRAAGAFI.

In the case of this clonotype: This clone may be a read error of a much larger clone one base away. The chain is built from TRBV20-1 and TRBJ2-2, with TRBD2 matching 7 bases. This CDR3 has 15 amino acids. The germline CDR1 and CDR2 sequences are DFQATT and SNEGSKA (reference sequence). CDR3 in amino acids: CNARDGGRNTGELFF. The CDR3 coding sequence is TGCAATGCTAGAGACGGCGGGAGGAACACCGGGGAGCTGTTTTTT.

A note on this clonotype: A read error may produce the germline difference seen at one junction end. The CDR3 loop reads CVSTATETQYF. The CDR3 DNA sequence: TGTGTCAGCACTGCTACGGAGACCCAGTACTTC. The J gene is TRBJ2-5, the V gene TRBV7-2; D ambiguous. The CDR3 length is 11 residues. CDR1 and CDR2 from the germline V gene are SGHTA and FQGNSA.

The chain uses TRBV11-2 and TRBJ2-1; D is possibly TRBD1 or TRBD2 (6 bases each). CDR1 and CDR2 (germline): SGHAT, FQNNGV. V lost 3 bases and J 4 bases, leaving 16 bases between the germline ends. This CDR3 contains 16 residues. CDR3 nucleotide sequence: TGTGCCAGCAGCTTTGGCGGGGCTAGGGGGTACAATGAGCAGTTCTTC. Residues: CASSFGGARGYNEQFF.

This clonotype is a singleton in its sample. This chain joins TRBV11-2 and TRBJ2-7, with 14 bases fitting TRBD2. With V trimmed by 4 bases and J by 4 bases, 3 bases remained unmatched. The length of the CDR3 is 15 residues. Germline-derived CDR1 and CDR2 are SGHAT and FQNNGV. The CDR3 loop reads CASSCGTSGGYEQYF. The CDR3 coding sequence is TGTGCCAGCAGCTGTGGGACTAGCGGGGGATACGAGCAGTACTTC. Together with reference TRBV11-2 and TRBJ2-7, the CDR3 gives the full variable domain: EAGVAQSPRYKIIEKRQSVAFWCNPISGHATLYWYQQILGQGPKLLIQFQNNGVVDDSQLPKDRFSAERLKGVDSTLKIQPAKLEDSAVYLCASSCGTSGGYEQYFGPGTRLTVT.

Points on this clonotype: This may arise from a read error, as a much more abundant clone is one base away. This chain connects TRBV6-1 to TRBJ2-3, with 8 bases aligning to TRBD2. Germline V gene sequence: CDR1 MNHNS, CDR2 SASEGT. This CDR3 is 15 amino acids long. The CDR3 here is CTSRGGGLGTDTQYF. CDR3 in DNA: TGTACCAGCAGGGGAGGGGGACTAGGCACAGATACGCAGTATTTT.